This TCR beta chain was identified in a study of T cells in Graves' hyperthyroidism and ophthalmopathy. The CDR3 consists of 14 residues. The trim removed 3 bases at V and 3 bases at J, leaving 6 bases unmatched. In germline, CDR1 is DFQATT, CDR2 SNEGSKA (reference sequence). This clonotype was observed at least ten times. Its antigen is unidentified. The CDR3 regions of TCR beta were amplified from RNA transcripts. With the HTBI primer set, the TCR CDR3 went through a first round of RT-PCR. TCRdb reprocessed the multiplex PCR reads via MiXCR and lists one record per CDR3 protein. The table includes 500,000 to 600,000 distinct CDR3 sequences, 46% detected once. Study conclusions and caveats: For ophthalmopathy, model prediction preceded onset by a median roughly 6.2 months.

The sequencing input was peripheral blood or thyroid tissue (not recorded which). The genes are TRBV20-1 and TRBJ2-7; 9 nucleotides line up with TRBD1. This clonotype originated in an adult woman with Graves' disease, either hyperthyroidism or ophthalmopathy (not recorded which). This CDR3 reads CSARAGTGSYEQYF. The CDR3 nucleotides read TGCAGTGCTAGGGCCGGGACAGGGAGCTACGAGCAGTACTTC.